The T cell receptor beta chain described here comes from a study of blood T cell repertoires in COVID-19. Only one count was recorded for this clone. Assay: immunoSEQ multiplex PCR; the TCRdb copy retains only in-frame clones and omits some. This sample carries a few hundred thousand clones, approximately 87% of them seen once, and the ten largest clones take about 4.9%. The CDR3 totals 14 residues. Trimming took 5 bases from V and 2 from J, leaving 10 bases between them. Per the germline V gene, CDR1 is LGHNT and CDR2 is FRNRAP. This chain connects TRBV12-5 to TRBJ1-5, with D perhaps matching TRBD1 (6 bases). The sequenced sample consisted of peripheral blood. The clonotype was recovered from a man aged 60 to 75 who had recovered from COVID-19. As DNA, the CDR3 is TGTGCTAGTGGTCCGGACAGTGGCAATCAGCCCCAGCATTTT. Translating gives CASGPDSGNQPQHF.